This T cell receptor beta chain was captured by sequencing in a study of blood T cells in healthy people across ages. The study, taken as a whole, reports: Diversity of TCR beta per million T cells declined in a roughly linear way with age. Estimates based on one million T cells were treated as lower bounds.

PCR was performed a second time for 7 to 11 cycles using a sample-barcoded 5' primer and a J-beta primer mix. Using its own MiXCR run on the 5' RACE reads, TCRdb lists one record per CDR3 protein. The table shows over 600,000 distinct CDR3 sequences, with approximately 60% occurring only once. About this clonotype: Its antigen is not known.

Germline values: CDR1 MDHEN, CDR2 SYDVKM. This CDR3 contains 13 residues. Sequences were obtained from blood. This chain joins TRBV28 and TRBJ2-7; TRBD2 agrees at 10 bases. The J call may not be correct, given that the DNA end is closer to TRBJ2-5. The source of this sequence is a man aged 40-49 years in good health. The CDR3 DNA is TGTGCCAGCAGTTCTCCTAGCGGGGGGACCCAGTACTTC. Its translation: CASSSPSGGTQYF.